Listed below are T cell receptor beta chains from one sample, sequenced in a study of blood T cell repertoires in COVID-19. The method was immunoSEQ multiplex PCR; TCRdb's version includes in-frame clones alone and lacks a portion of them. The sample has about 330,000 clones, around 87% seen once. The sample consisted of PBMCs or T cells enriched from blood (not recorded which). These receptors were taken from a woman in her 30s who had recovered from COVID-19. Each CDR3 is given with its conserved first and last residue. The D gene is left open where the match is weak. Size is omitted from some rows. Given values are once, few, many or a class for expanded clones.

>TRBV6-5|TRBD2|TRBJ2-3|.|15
TGTGCCAGCAGTTTCCTTAGCGGGGTCATAGATACGCAGTATTTT
CASSFLSGVIDTQYF
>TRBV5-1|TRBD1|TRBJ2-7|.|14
TGCGCCAGCAGCCCCCGGGACAGCTCCTACGAGCAGTACTTC
CASSPRDSSYEQYF
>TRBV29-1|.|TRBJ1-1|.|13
TGCAGCGTTGGCCGGGGAGAGGGCACTGAAGCTTTCTTT
CSVGRGEGTEAFF
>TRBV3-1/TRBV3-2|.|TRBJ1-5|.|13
TGTGCCAGCAGCCAAGGGTTGAGTCAGCCCCAGCATTTT
CASSQGLSQPQHF
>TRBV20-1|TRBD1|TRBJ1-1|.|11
TGCAGGTTGACAGGGCACACTGAAGCTTTCTTT
CRLTGHTEAFF
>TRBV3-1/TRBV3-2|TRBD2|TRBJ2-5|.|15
TGTGCCAGCAGCCGCGCTAGCGGGGGGCAAGAGACCCAGTACTTC
CASSRASGGQETQYF
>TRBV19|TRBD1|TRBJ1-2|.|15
TGTGCCAGTAGTATAGCGGACAGGCGACACTATGGCTACACCTTC
CASSIADRRHYGYTF
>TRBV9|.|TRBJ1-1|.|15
TGTGCCAGCAGCCCCCCGGAGTGGGGAGGCACTGAAGCTTTCTTT
CASSPPEWGGTEAFF
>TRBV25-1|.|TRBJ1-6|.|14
TGTGCCAGCAGTGACGCAGGTAGCGGTTCACCCCTCCACTTT
CASSDAGSGSPLHF
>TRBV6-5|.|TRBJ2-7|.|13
TGTGCCAGCAGTCCGGGGTTTTACTACGAGCAGTACTTC
CASSPGFYYEQYF
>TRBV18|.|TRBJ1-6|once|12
TGTGCCAGCGGTAGGGAGAATTCACCCCTCCACTTT
CASGRENSPLHF
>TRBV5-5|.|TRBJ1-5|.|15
TGTGCCAGCAGCCAAGACTTATTTCGGGGTCAGCCCCAGCATTTT
CASSQDLFRGQPQHF
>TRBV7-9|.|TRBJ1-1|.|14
TGTGCCAGCAGACCCCCCAACAGGGAGACTGAAGCTTTCTTT
CASRPPNRETEAFF
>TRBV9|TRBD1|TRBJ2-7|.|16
TGTGCCAGCAGCGTTGGGGGACAGGAGGCTATCTACGAGCAGTACTTC
CASSVGGQEAIYEQYF